This TCR beta chain was recovered during a study of human T cells and chemical hapten exposure. Germline CDR1 reads MNHEY; CDR2 reads SMNVEV (reference sequence). There are 14 residues in the CDR3. Per the authors' pipeline: A per-sample median of about 96,000 TCRs was observed, with counts ranging from roughly 23,224 to 750,000. TCRdb re-analysed the RACE reads in MiXCR, keeping a single row per CDR3 protein. These V and J calls rely on TCRdb rather than the paper's analysis. The table lists approximately 80,000 distinct CDR3 sequences, about 10% of them singletons. The time point: patch test 1, 2 weeks after DPC sensitization. The treatment: therapeutic diphenylcyclopropenone sensitization with weekly scalp DPC. For this clonotype: One base away lies a much larger clone, so this may be a sequencing read error.

This sequence originates from a woman aged 45-65 years with alopecia areata. Some clones in this sample may be carry-over from other donors' samples. The sample was whole blood, taken in connection with sensitization to the hapten diphenylcyclopropenone (DPC). V usage is TRBV27 and J usage is TRBJ1-4; D ambiguous. CDR3 amino acids: CASSRRVDDEKLIF. The CDR3 DNA follows: TGTGCCAGCAGCCGACGGGTTGATGATGAAAAACTGATTTTT.